Included here is one TCR beta chain sequence, with context. Its matching antigen is unknown. These data come from a study of cytomegalovirus exposure and HLA in healthy donors. Study results and limitations: Prediction of most subjects' HLA-A and HLA-B alleles by TCR beta sequences was reportedly accurate. A later look showed TCR association rates differing by HLA locus, highest for DRB1 and lowest for HLA-C. One variant, a missense change in DCLRE1C, was linked in a later analysis to TCR beta V- and J-gene trimming. Earlier analysis yielded a pattern in which most TCR beta V segments were productive about 90% or about 30% of the time.

A multiplex PCR was run with 60 Vbeta primers and 13 Jbeta primers. This table comes from immunoSEQ multiplex PCR, and its TCRdb copy is limited to in-frame clones, with some not included. In all, the sample yields tens of thousands of clones. Germline V lookup: CDR1 DFQATT, CDR2 SNEGSKA (reference sequence). Trimming removed 5 bases at V and 6 bases at J, with 10 bases between. CDR3 size: 11 residues. The rearrangement links TRBV20-1 to TRBJ1-2; D may be TRBD1 (6 bases). The specimen was PBMCs. This clonotype was sampled from a woman aged 40 to 50 in good health and CMV-seropositive. CDR3 sequence reads: CSARTDDGYTF. The CDR3 DNA sequence: TGCAGTGCTCGGACAGATGATGGCTACACCTTC.